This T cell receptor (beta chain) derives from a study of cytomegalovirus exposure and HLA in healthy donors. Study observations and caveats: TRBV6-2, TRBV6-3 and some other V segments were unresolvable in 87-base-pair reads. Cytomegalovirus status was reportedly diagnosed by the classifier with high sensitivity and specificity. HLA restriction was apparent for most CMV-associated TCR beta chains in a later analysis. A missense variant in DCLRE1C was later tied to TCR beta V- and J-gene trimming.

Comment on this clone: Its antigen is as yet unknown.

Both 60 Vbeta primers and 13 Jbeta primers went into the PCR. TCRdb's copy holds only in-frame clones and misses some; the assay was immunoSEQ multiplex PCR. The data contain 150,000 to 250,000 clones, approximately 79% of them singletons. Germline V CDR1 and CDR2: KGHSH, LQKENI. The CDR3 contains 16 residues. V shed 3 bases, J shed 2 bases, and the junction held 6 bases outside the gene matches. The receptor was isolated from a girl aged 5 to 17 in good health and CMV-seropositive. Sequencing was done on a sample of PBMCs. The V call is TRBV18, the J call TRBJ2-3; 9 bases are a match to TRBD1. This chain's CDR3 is CASSPTDRGLTDTQYF. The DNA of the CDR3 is TGTGCCAGCTCACCCACGGACAGGGGCCTCACAGATACGCAGTATTTT.